The clone carrying this TCR beta chain was seen just once. What it binds is unknown. The CDR3 has 16 amino acids. The germline V gene encodes CDR1 SGHKS and CDR2 YYEKEE (reference sequence). Trimming pared 0 bases from V and 3 bases from J, leaving 15 bases between. Per individual, the PBMC samples numbered at least one pre-ART and at least two post-ART. Runs used v3.0 of the immunoSEQ assay and were done at survey level. Sequencing aimed to cover roughly 40,000-50,000 T-cell genomes per sample. The repertoire was sequenced with immunoSEQ multiplex PCR; TCRdb's copy has only in-frame clones and lacks some. The sample has approximately 17,000 clones, over 70% seen once. The source of the sample is a study of long-term antiretroviral therapy in people with HIV. The study's findings and limits: HIV repertoires showed narrower CDR3 length ranges than controls.

The source material was unsorted PBMCs, sampled approximately 14 months before starting antiretroviral therapy. This TCR derives from a man aged 25 to 40 with HIV. The V gene is TRBV5-5, the J gene TRBJ1-1; D uncertain. Written as DNA, the CDR3 is TGTGCCAGCAGCTTGGAGGCGAATAACCCGTACACTGAAGCTTTCTTT. Amino acids: CASSLEANNPYTEAFF.